This T cell receptor (beta chain) is from a study of blood T cell repertoires in COVID-19. Germline CDR1 reads MDHEN; CDR2 reads SYDVKM. This CDR3 region has 12 residues. Trimming took 4 bases from V and 8 from J, leaving 8 bases between them. Sequencing used immunoSEQ multiplex PCR; TCRdb keeps in-frame clones, though not all of them. This table holds 330,000 or so clones, around 87% found once. The material sequenced was PBMCs or T cells enriched from blood (not recorded which). The chain uses TRBV28 and TRBJ1-4; D ambiguous. This clonotype was obtained from a man in his forties in a cohort exposed to, infected with or recovered from COVID-19 (not recorded which). In DNA form, the CDR3 reads TGTGCCAGCAGTTCAACAGACGAAAAACTGTTTTTT. This codes for CASSSTDEKLFF.